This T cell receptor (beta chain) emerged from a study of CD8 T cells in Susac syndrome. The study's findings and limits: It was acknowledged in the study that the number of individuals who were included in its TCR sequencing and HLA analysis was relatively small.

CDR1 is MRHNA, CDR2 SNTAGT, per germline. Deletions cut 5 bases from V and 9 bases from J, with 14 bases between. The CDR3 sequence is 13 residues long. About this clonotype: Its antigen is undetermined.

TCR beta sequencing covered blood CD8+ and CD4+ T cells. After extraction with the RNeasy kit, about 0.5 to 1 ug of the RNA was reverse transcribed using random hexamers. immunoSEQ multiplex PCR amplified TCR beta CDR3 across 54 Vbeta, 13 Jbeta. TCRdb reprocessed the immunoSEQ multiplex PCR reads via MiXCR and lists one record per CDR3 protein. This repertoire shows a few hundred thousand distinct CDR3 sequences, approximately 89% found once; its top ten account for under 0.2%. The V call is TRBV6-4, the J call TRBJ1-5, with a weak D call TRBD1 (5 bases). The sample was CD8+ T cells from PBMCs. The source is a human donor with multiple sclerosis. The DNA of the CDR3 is TGTGCCAGCAGTACCGGGACCCTGGGGCCCCAGCATTTT. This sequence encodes CASSTGTLGPQHF.